One and the same sample provided the 18 T cell receptor beta chains below, sequenced in a study of blood T cells in healthy people across ages. Then a second PCR, running about 6 to 11 cycles, was carried out with a sample-barcoded 5' primer and a J-beta primer mix. TCRdb re-called the 5' RACE reads through MiXCR, storing one row per CDR3 protein. Among 1.5 million to 2 million distinct CDR3 sequences listed, 28% were seen once. Sequencing used blood. All receptors derive from a woman younger than 45 in good health.

This clonotype was counted many times. The chain carries TRBV20-1 and TRBJ2-3; 14 positions agree with TRBD2. CDR1 and CDR2 from the germline V gene are DFQATT and SNEGSKA (reference sequence). Trimming removed 4 bases from V and 2 bases from J; junction bases left unmatched: 5. The CDR3 is 16 amino acids. The DNA for the CDR3 is TGCAGTGCTACCTGGACTAGCGGGGGGATCACAGATACGCAGTATTTT. Translating it yields CSATWTSGGITDTQYF.

This clonotype was observed a handful of times. The chain couples TRBV12-3 or TRBV12-4 to TRBJ1-1; D is ambiguous. The CDR3 is 13 residues long. V was pared by 3 bases and J by 8 bases, with 13 bases between. CDR3 protein: CASSFGASMEAFF. CDR3 DNA: TGTGCCAGCAGTTTTGGCGCGAGTATGGAAGCTTTCTTT.

V gene TRBV20-1 combines with J gene TRBJ1-1; 10 bases map to TRBD1. The ends lost 4 bases at V and 6 bases at J; junction bases unmatched: 5. Germline loops: CDR1 DFQATT, CDR2 SNEGSKA (reference sequence). CDR3 size: 13 residues. DNA of the CDR3: TGCAGTGCTACGGACAGGGGGTACGCTGAAGCTTTCTTT. Protein sequence: CSATDRGYAEAFF.

V and J are TRBV5-5 and TRBJ1-6; the D is unclear. Trimming cost V 3 bases and J 4 bases, with 11 bases left between them. The CDR3 totals 15 residues. Germline V gene data show CDR1 as SGHKS and CDR2 as YYEKEE (reference sequence). The chain's CDR3 is CASSSDRVYNSPLHF. The CDR3 nucleotides read TGTGCCAGCAGCTCAGATCGGGTGTATAATTCACCCCTCCACTTT.

V and J are TRBV14 and TRBJ2-5; 8 bases align to TRBD1. The CDR3 loop spans 14 amino acids. Germline V gives CDR1 SGHDN, CDR2 FVKESK. With 2 bases clipped from V and 5 bases from J, the junction kept 4 bases outside the gene matches. CDR3 amino acids: CASSQQGAIETQYF. CDR3 nucleotides: TGTGCCAGCAGCCAACAGGGGGCAATTGAGACCCAGTACTTC. Combining the CDR3 with reference TRBV14 and TRBJ2-5 gives the whole variable domain EAGVTQFPSHSVIEKGQTVTLRCDPISGHDNLYWYRRVMGKEIKFLLHFVKESKQDESGMPNNRFLAERTGGTYSTLKVQPAELEDSGVYFCASSQQGAIETQYFGPGTRLLVL.

The sample holds a few counts of this clonotype. This chain uses TRBV29-1 with TRBJ2-7, with 12 bases that match TRBD2. The V and J ends lost 6 bases and 2 bases, in that order; junction bases with no gene match: 11. Germline V gives CDR1 SQVTM, CDR2 ANQGSEA. The CDR3 is 16 amino acids. For the CDR3, the DNA is TGCAGCGTCGAGAGCGGACTAGCGGGAACCACCTACGAGCAGTACTTC. It is translated as CSVESGLAGTTYEQYF.

With regard to this clonotype: This may arise from a read error, as a much more abundant clone is one base away. The V call is TRBV2, the J call TRBJ2-3; D unresolved. Trimming took off 1 base at V and 4 bases at J, with 6 bases between the two ends. This CDR3 has 13 residues. Germline V gene data show CDR1 as SNHLY and CDR2 as FYNNEI. CDR3 amino acids: CASSEEAADTQYF. The CDR3 DNA is TGTGCCAGCAGTGAAGAGGCCGCAGATACGCAGTATTTT.

The chain links TRBV12-3 or TRBV12-4 to TRBJ1-6; no clear D. This CDR3 has 15 residues. With 1 base removed from V and 6 bases from J, the gap between germline ends came to 10 bases. The CDR3 protein is CASSLVDGFNSPLHF. DNA for the CDR3: TGTGCCAGCAGTTTAGTCGATGGGTTTAATTCACCCCTCCACTTT.

The chain recombines TRBV7-2 with TRBJ2-3; 13 nucleotides match TRBD2. Per germline, CDR1 SGHTA and CDR2 FQGNSA. V was pared by 1 base and J by 7 bases, with 17 bases of the junction left unmatched. The CDR3 length is 20 residues. The CDR3: CASSLVGITSGRAAGNTQYF. For the CDR3, the DNA is TGTGCCAGCAGCTTAGTGGGGATAACTAGCGGGAGGGCCGCGGGAAATACGCAGTATTTT. Full variable domain (remainder filled in from reference TRBV7-2 and TRBJ2-3): GAGVSQSPSNKVTEKGKDVELRCDPISGHTALYWYRQSLGQGLEFLIYFQGNSAPDKSGLPSDRFSAERTGGSVSTLTIQRTQQEDSAVYLCASSLVGITSGRAAGNTQYFGPGTRLTVL.

The rearrangement links TRBV7-2 to TRBJ2-7; D could derive from TRBD1 or TRBD2 (5 bases each). The DNA end is more similar to TRBJ2-5, so the J call may be wrong. The germline V gene has CDR1 SGHTA and CDR2 FQGNSA. The CDR3 covers 14 residues. The CDR3 is CASSPQIGGETQYF. CDR3 bases: TGTGCCAGCAGCCCGCAGATTGGGGGAGAGACCCAGTACTTC.

This clonotype was detected once. This chain joins TRBV20-1 and TRBJ2-3; TRBD2 matches 14 bases. The CDR3 consists of 17 residues. With 6 bases clipped from V and 3 bases from J, the junction kept 11 bases outside the gene matches. The germline CDR1 and CDR2 sequences are DFQATT and SNEGSKA (reference sequence). CDR3 in DNA: TGCAGTGCCCCGACTAGCGGGGGGGCGGTCCTAACAGATACGCAGTATTTT. It specifies CSAPTSGGAVLTDTQYF.

On this clonotype itself: Being one base from a much bigger clone, this may be a read error. The rearrangement uses TRBV20-1 and TRBJ2-7; the D is unclear. CDR3 size: 12 residues. Germline CDR1 is DFQATT and CDR2 is SNEGSKA (reference sequence). This CDR3 reads CRAVPFSYEQYF. Written as DNA, the CDR3 is TGCAGGGCTGTGCCTTTCTCCTACGAGCAGTACTTC.

The CDR3 spells CASSNYPSTF. In nucleotides, the CDR3 is TGTGCCAGCAGCAATTACCCCTCCACCTTC. This chain links TRBV21-1 with TRBJ1-2. TRBV21-1 is a documented pseudogene. CDR3 length: 10 amino acids.

This clonotype has just one count. A much larger clone sits a single nucleotide away, making a read error possible. This chain uses TRBV5-1 with TRBJ2-5; 7 nucleotides agree with TRBD1. The J call may be faulty, since TRBJ2-1 better matches the DNA end. CDR3 size: 12 residues. Looked up from germline, CDR1 is SGHRS and CDR2 is YFSETQ. The CDR3 spells CASGTEGKTQFF. CDR3 nucleotides: TGCGCCAGCGGGACAGAGGGAAAGACCCAGTTCTTC.

The chain recombines TRBV6-2 or TRBV6-3 with TRBJ1-5; D is perhaps TRBD1 (6 bases). Trimming left V 6 bases short and J 6 bases short, with 18 bases between. Germline CDR1 is MNHEY and CDR2 is SVGEGT. This CDR3 contains 15 residues. CDR3: CASSRGPEGGQPQHF. The CDR3 nucleotides read TGTGCCAGCAGCCGGGGGCCGGAAGGCGGTCAGCCCCAGCATTTT.

This clonotype occurred many times. One junction end does not reproduce the germline sequence, and a read error may be involved. J is TRBJ2-7 and V is TRBV14; TRBD2 agrees at 9 bases. The CDR3 is 15 residues long. Germline assignment: CDR1 SGHDN and CDR2 FVKESK. The CDR3 coding sequence is TGCGCCAGCAGCTCGCTAGCGGGGAGCTCCTACGAGCAGTACTTC. It encodes CASSSLAGSSYEQYF. Supplemented by reference TRBV14 and TRBJ2-7, the full variable domain reads EAGVTQFPSHSVIEKGQTVTLRCDPISGHDNLYWYRRVMGKEIKFLLHFVKESKQDESGMPNNRFLAERTGGTYSTLKVQPAELEDSGVYFCASSSLAGSSYEQYFGPGTRLTVT.

The V and J genes are TRBV5-6 and TRBJ2-5, with 8 bases matching TRBD2. Germline assignment: CDR1 SGHDT and CDR2 YYEEEE. The CDR3 is 12 residues long. The CDR3 loop reads CAPGGVEETQYF. The CDR3 nucleotides read TGTGCGCCGGGGGGGGTGGAAGAGACCCAGTACTTC.

This clonotype was recorded many times. The chain combines TRBV7-2 with TRBJ1-2; the D is unclear. This CDR3 is built from 13 residues. Germline V gives CDR1 SGHTA, CDR2 FQGNSA. V was cut by 4 bases and J by 5 bases, with 11 bases left in between. DNA of the CDR3: TGTGCCAGCAGCTCCGACGGACTTTATGGCTACACCTTC. Translating it yields CASSSDGLYGYTF. Looking up the rest from reference TRBV7-2 and TRBJ1-2 gives the full variable domain: GAGVSQSPSNKVTEKGKDVELRCDPISGHTALYWYRQSLGQGLEFLIYFQGNSAPDKSGLPSDRFSAERTGGSVSTLTIQRTQQEDSAVYLCASSSDGLYGYTFGSGTRLTVV.